The clone carrying this TCR beta chain was seen a handful of times. This sample was included in a study of glioma-infiltrating T cells after dendritic cell vaccination. This CDR3 has 15 residues. Germline lookup yields CDR1 SGHRS and CDR2 YFSETQ. Trimming took 2 bases from V and 1 from J; bases not matched to a gene: 4. Assay: immunoSEQ multiplex PCR; the TCRdb copy retains only in-frame clones and omits some. The sample has fewer than 85,000 clones; about 90% are singletons. The material sequenced was blood, taken before dendritic cell vaccination. This sequence originates from a human donor with glioblastoma. The V and J genes are TRBV5-1 and TRBJ1-1, with 8 nucleotides matching TRBD1. The DNA of the CDR3 is TGCGCCAGCAGCTTTACAGGGGGGACGAACACTGAAGCTTTCTTT. Residues: CASSFTGGTNTEAFF.